A selection of T cell receptor beta chains follows, all from one sample in a study of metastatic and nonmetastatic thyroid tumors. TCRdb re-called the PCR reads with MiXCR. Altogether several thousand clones are present, 30% to 35% being singletons, with the ten largest covering about 10%. What was sequenced was tumor tissue. The receptors derive from a female donor with papillary thyroid cancer or a benign thyroid nodule (not recorded which). Some clones in this sample may be carry-over from other donors' samples. Both conserved end residues are part of each CDR3. The order of the fields is clone size, J gene, V gene, D gene, CDR3 DNA, CDR3 protein. D genes are given only for firm matches. Clone size is not always given. Where it is, it says once, few, many or a class for expanded clones.

clone size: .
J gene: TRBJ2-2
V gene: TRBV2
D gene: .
CDR3 DNA: TGTGCCAGCGGGATGGCGCTATCGGCGAACACCGGGGAGCTGTTTTTT
CDR3 protein: CASGMALSANTGELFF

clone size: .
J gene: TRBJ2-1
V gene: TRBV7-9
D gene: .
CDR3 DNA: TGTGCCAGCAGCTACCCCTTCAATGAGCAGTTCTTC
CDR3 protein: CASSYPFNEQFF

clone size: medium-sized
J gene: TRBJ2-1
V gene: TRBV15
D gene: .
CDR3 DNA: TGTGCCACCAGCAGAGTTGACAGAAAGGATGAGCAGTTCTTC
CDR3 protein: CATSRVDRKDEQFF

clone size: many
J gene: TRBJ1-2
V gene: TRBV29-1
D gene: .
CDR3 DNA: TGCAGCGTGGGCCAGGGGTCTAACTATGGCTACACCTTC
CDR3 protein: CSVGQGSNYGYTF

clone size: many
J gene: TRBJ2-1
V gene: TRBV4-2
D gene: .
CDR3 DNA: TGTGCCAGCAGCCAAGACCGACTCGCATACAATGAGCAGTTCTTC
CDR3 protein: CASSQDRLAYNEQFF

clone size: few
J gene: TRBJ1-2
V gene: TRBV2
D gene: .
CDR3 DNA: TGTGCCAGCAGCCGGGACAACTATGGCTACACCTTC
CDR3 protein: CASSRDNYGYTF

clone size: once
J gene: TRBJ2-2
V gene: TRBV4-2
D gene: TRBD2
CDR3 DNA: TGTGCCAGCAGCCAAGCGGGACTAGACACCGGGGAGCTGTTTTTT
CDR3 protein: CASSQAGLDTGELFF

clone size: .
J gene: TRBJ2-7
V gene: TRBV13
D gene: TRBD2
CDR3 DNA: TGTGCCAGCAGCTTAGTGGGCCTAGCGGGAGAGGACGAGCAGTACTTC
CDR3 protein: CASSLVGLAGEDEQYF

clone size: many
J gene: TRBJ2-1
V gene: TRBV20-1
D gene: TRBD2
CDR3 DNA: TGCAGTGCTAGAGATAGCGGGGGTCGGTATGAGCAGTTCTTC
CDR3 protein: CSARDSGGRYEQFF

clone size: many
J gene: TRBJ1-5
V gene: TRBV7-9
D gene: .
CDR3 DNA: TGTGCCAGCAGCCGTGACGAGGTAGGCAATCAGCCCCAGCATTTT
CDR3 protein: CASSRDEVGNQPQHF

clone size: many
J gene: TRBJ2-1
V gene: TRBV11-1
D gene: TRBD2
CDR3 DNA: TGTGCCAGCAGTTCGAAAGGAGGGCTAGCGGGAGACGGTAGTGAGCAGTTCTTC
CDR3 protein: CASSSKGGLAGDGSEQFF

clone size: few
J gene: TRBJ2-7
V gene: TRBV6-4
D gene: TRBD2
CDR3 DNA: TGTGCCAGCAGCCATGGGACTAGCGGGACAGGCTACGAGCAGTACTTC
CDR3 protein: CASSHGTSGTGYEQYF

clone size: .
J gene: TRBJ2-2
V gene: TRBV9
D gene: .
CDR3 DNA: TGTGCCAGCAGCGCTCCGCTAGCGCGTCTCGCGAACACTGGGGAGCTGTTTTTT
CDR3 protein: CASSAPLARLANTGELFF

clone size: .
J gene: TRBJ2-1
V gene: TRBV28
D gene: .
CDR3 DNA: TGTGCCAGCAATTCCTTTTTACTCGAGCAGTTCTTC
CDR3 protein: CASNSFLLEQFF

clone size: .
J gene: TRBJ1-3
V gene: TRBV7-8
D gene: .
CDR3 DNA: TGTGCCAGCAGCTTAGACAGCTCTGGAAACACCATATATTTT
CDR3 protein: CASSLDSSGNTIYF

clone size: medium-sized
J gene: TRBJ1-2
V gene: TRBV2
D gene: .
CDR3 DNA: TGTGCCAGCAGTGCCGAGCGGTCCGTCGATGGCTACACCTTC
CDR3 protein: CASSAERSVDGYTF